This TCR beta chain was identified in a study of T cells in Graves' hyperthyroidism and ophthalmopathy. General study results and limits: Ophthalmopathy, as predicted by the model, came a median about six months after the prediction.

Looked up from germline, CDR1 is MDHEN and CDR2 is SYDVKM. The V segment lost 4 bases and the J segment 8 bases; nucleotides outside the gene matches: 7. The CDR3 contains 14 residues. A remark on this clonotype: Antigen: not known. This clone may be a read error of a much larger clone one base away.

From RNA transcripts, TCR beta CDR3 regions were amplified. A set of HTBI primers served as the primers for a first-round RT-PCR of the TCR CDR3. Using its own MiXCR run on the multiplex PCR reads, TCRdb lists one record per CDR3 protein. The sample consists of over 200,000 distinct CDR3 sequences, 15% to 20% of them appearing once. Sequencing was performed on blood. The chain joins TRBV28 to TRBJ2-1; TRBD2 aligns across 8 bases. This clonotype was obtained from a man between 50 and 59 years old with Graves' hyperthyroidism. The CDR3 here is CASSSISGNDEQFF. In DNA, the CDR3 is TGTGCCAGCAGTTCTATTAGCGGGAACGATGAGCAGTTCTTC. The variable domain in full, with the rest retrieved from reference TRBV28 and TRBJ2-1, is DVKVTQSSRYLVKRTGEKVFLECVQDMDHENMFWYRQDPGLGLRLIYFSYDVKMKEKGDIPEGYSVSREKKERFSLILESASTNQTSMYLCASSSISGNDEQFFGPGTRLTVL.